Below are 12 T cell receptor beta chains sequenced from a single sample in a study of vaccination effects on CD4 cells after COVID-19 (dated by TCRdb to the early 2020s). In the ViraFEST assay, PBMC were stimulated with viral peptide pools, and TCR sequencing was then used to find antigen-specific CD4+ T cell clonotypes based on their expansion. After more than 9 days of culture, CD4+ T cells were isolated with the EasySep CD4+ T cell isolation kit. None of the healthy vaccine recipients had a prior SARS-CoV-2 infection, which was confirmed by nucleocapsid antibody tests that came back negative both before and after vaccination. The library was generated by the immunoSEQ multiplex PCR assay. This immuneACCESS table, as held by TCRdb, lists in-frame sequences with V and J called but not all clones. Of the missing ones, under half trace to an unresolved V gene in checked studies; the others have no known cause. The sample profile shows tens of thousands of clones; 65% to 80% of them were found once. The ten largest clones represent roughly 10% of the sample.

No cognate antigen is known for these TCRs. The sequenced sample was CD4+ T cells from PBMCs cultured with HCoV-NL63 spike peptides, obtained before COVID-19 vaccination. The label giving this sample's cell subset or site can be read as: HCoV-NL63 spike overlapping peptide pool stimulation. The receptor set was obtained from a human donor who received a COVID-19 vaccine.

This chain connects TRBV7-8 to TRBJ2-1; 10 bases fit TRBD2. V shed 2 bases and J 0 bases; nucleotides not matched to a gene: 7. CDR3 length: 18 residues. CDR1 is SGHVS, CDR2 FQNEAQ, per germline. The chain's CDR3 is CASSLYLAGVSSYNEQFF. The CDR3 nucleotides are TGTGCCAGCAGCTTATATCTAGCGGGGGTTAGCTCCTACAATGAGCAGTTCTTC.

The chain carries TRBV5-1 and TRBJ2-3; 11 bases line up with TRBD2. Germline trimming cut 4 bases from V and 2 bases from J; bases unmatched to any gene: 6. The CDR3 is 16 residues long. Germline assignment: CDR1 SGHRS and CDR2 YFSETQ. CDR3 loop: CASSTRLAGNTDTQYF. The CDR3 region has the DNA TGCGCCAGCAGCACACGACTAGCGGGGAACACAGATACGCAGTATTTT.

The chain carries TRBV4-1 and TRBJ1-2; D not certain. V shed 1 base and J shed 5 bases, with 14 bases lying between them. The CDR3 extends over 15 amino acids. CDR1 is MGHRA and CDR2 is YSYEKL in the germline V gene. The DNA of the CDR3 is TGCGCCAGCAGCCAAGTACCTGGGTCGAATTATGGCTACACCTTC. This translates into CASSQVPGSNYGYTF.

The J gene is TRBJ1-1, the V gene TRBV10-3, with TRBD1 as a possible D gene (5 bases). In germline, CDR1 is ENHRY, CDR2 SYGVKD. Deletions cut 3 bases from V and 3 bases from J, with 8 bases between. The CDR3 spans 13 residues. The CDR3 bases are TGTGCCATCAGTGAAGGCAGGGACACTGAAGCTTTCTTT. Its translation: CAISEGRDTEAFF.

The chain couples TRBV27 to TRBJ1-6; D is possibly TRBD1 (5 bases). Germline V gene sequence: CDR1 MNHEY, CDR2 SMNVEV (reference sequence). V lost 7 bases, J lost 8 bases, and 18 bases lay in between. The CDR3 runs to 15 residues. The CDR3 DNA reads as TGTGCCAGCACCTCCGGGGGTGTTTTGGATTCACCCCTCCACTTT. This codes for CASTSGGVLDSPLHF.

This chain links TRBV19 with TRBJ1-2, with D perhaps matching TRBD1 (5 bases). Trimming took off 3 bases at V and 6 bases at J, with 17 bases between the two ends. CDR1 and CDR2 from the germline V gene are LNHDA and SQIVND (reference sequence). This CDR3 is built from 15 residues. The chain's CDR3 is CASSINWRGQDGYTF. CDR3 DNA: TGTGCCAGTAGTATTAACTGGAGGGGTCAGGATGGCTACACCTTC.

This CDR3 is CASSQVPFNEQFF. The DNA for the CDR3 is TGTGCCAGCAGCCAAGTCCCCTTCAATGAGCAGTTCTTC. The genes are TRBV14 and TRBJ2-1; D is undetermined. The CDR3 sequence is 13 residues long. The V end lost 1 base, the J end lost 6 bases, and 7 bases lay between the germline ends. CDR1 and CDR2 from the germline V gene are SGHDN and FVKESK.

CDR3 region: CASSYRRGGTNTEAFF. CDR3 coding DNA: TGTGCCAGCAGTTACCGTCGCGGGGGGACAAACACTGAAGCTTTCTTT. The chain couples TRBV6-2 or TRBV6-3 to TRBJ1-1; D might be TRBD1 (6 bases). Germline CDR1 and CDR2: MNHEY and SVGEGT. CDR3 length: 16 amino acids. Trimming shortened V by 2 bases and J by 2 bases, and 15 bases separated the two germline ends.

The sample holds a few counts of this clone. This chain links TRBV19 with TRBJ2-7, with 8 bases lining up with TRBD2. The CDR3 contains 14 residues. J was trimmed by 2 bases and V by 6 bases; bases with no gene match: 6. The germline V gene encodes CDR1 LNHDA and CDR2 SQIVND (reference sequence). CDR3 in amino acids: CASSLGLVPYEQYF. The CDR3 nucleotides are TGTGCCAGTAGCCTGGGACTAGTTCCCTACGAGCAGTACTTC.

This clone was observed a single time. This chain joins TRBV6-6 and TRBJ1-2; a possible D gene is TRBD1 (5 bases). The CDR3 is made up of 15 amino acids. V was shortened by 7 bases and J by 2 bases, with 17 bases between the two germline ends. CDR1 MNHNY and CDR2 SVGAGI come from the germline V gene (reference sequence). CDR3 DNA: TGTGCCAGCAACTTTCCGCGAACAGGAAACTATGGCTACACCTTC. Residues: CASNFPRTGNYGYTF.

This clone was picked up a small number of times. The J gene is TRBJ1-2, the V gene TRBV20-1; no clear D gene. The CDR3 is made up of 11 amino acids. CDR1 and CDR2 from the germline V gene are DFQATT and SNEGSKA (reference sequence). Deletions cut 7 bases from V and 4 bases from J, with 10 bases between. CDR3 protein: CSVRVGYGYTF. DNA of the CDR3: TGCAGTGTTCGGGTCGGCTATGGCTACACCTTC.

The chain carries TRBV18 and TRBJ1-5; D is unresolved. Germline V gene data show CDR1 as KGHSH and CDR2 as LQKENI. CDR3 size: 13 residues. V lost 2 bases and J 7 bases, leaving 9 bases between the germline ends. In nucleotides, the CDR3 is TGTGCCAGCTCACCAGGGTTTGAACAGCCCCAGCATTTT. Protein sequence: CASSPGFEQPQHF.